This passage covers 19 T cell receptor beta chains from one sample sequenced in a study of tumor and adjacent non-tumor tissue in lung cancer. Three rounds of nested PCR, following a modified ARM-PCR protocol, produced the TCRbeta library. MiXCR, run by TCRdb on the multiplex PCR reads, gives a single entry per CDR3 protein. The table shows over 100,000 distinct CDR3 sequences, with approximately 71% occurring only once. No cell sorting was done before RNA was extracted from the tissue. Input material: lung tumor tissue. The receptor set was obtained from a woman aged 60-75 years with non-small cell lung cancer.

About this clonotype: In this CDR3 the conserved last residue, phenylalanine or tryptophan, is missing, so a read error is likely. V gene TRBV11-1 combines with J gene TRBJ2-5; 9 nucleotides align to TRBD1. V lost 6 bases and J lost 10; bases outside the gene matches: 9. The CDR3 is made up of 13 amino acids. The germline CDR1 and CDR2 sequences are SGHAT and FQDESV (reference sequence). CDR3 amino acids: CASRGQGRKNQYL. Written as DNA, the CDR3 is TGTGCCAGCAGGGGACAGGGAAGAAAGAACCAGTACCTC.

Worth noting for this clonotype: A junction boundary mismatches the germline segment, possibly from a read error. This chain connects TRBV12-3 or TRBV12-4 to TRBJ2-7, with a possible D match to TRBD2 (6 bases). The length of the CDR3 is 14 residues. DNA for the CDR3: TGTGCCCACACTTGGCGTGGGACTCTCAACGAGCAGTATTTC. This encodes CAHTWRGTLNEQYF.

The CDR3 protein is CASSPTSTWSGADMQHF. The CDR3, as DNA: TGCGCCAGCAGCCCTACATCGACATGGAGTGGCGCAGATATGCAGCATTTT. The genes are TRBV4-1 and TRBJ2-3; D is undetermined. The end of the DNA fits TRBJ1-5 better, so the J call may be wrong. CDR1 MGHRA and CDR2 YSYEKL come from the germline V gene. The CDR3 runs to 17 residues.

On this clonotype: Its ends do not fully match the called genes, so a read error is possible. J is TRBJ1-2 and V is TRBV11-2, with a weak D call TRBD1 (5 bases). CDR3 length equals 13 residues. Germline CDR1 is SGHAT and CDR2 is FQNNGV. The CDR3 sequence is CANSREARGDYTF. CDR3 sequence (DNA): TGTGCCAACAGCAGGGAGGCGAGGGGAGACTACACCTTC.

In the case of this clonotype: Germline is not matched at one junction end, which may reflect a read error. This rearrangement joins TRBV20-1 to TRBJ1-4; possibly TRBD1 for D (6 bases). Germline CDR1 reads DFQATT; CDR2 reads SNEGSKA (reference sequence). The CDR3 is 19 residues long. The CDR3 coding sequence is TGCAGTGCTAGATTTGGTGAGCCCGGGGGGGGCGCAACTAACGAAACACTGTTTTTT. This sequence encodes CSARFGEPGGGATNETLFF.

This clonotype was detected ten times or more. The chain uses TRBV4-3 and TRBJ1-3, with TRBD1 as a possible D gene (5 bases). Trimming left V 1 base short and J 1 base short, with 17 bases between. The germline gives CDR1 LGHNA, CDR2 YSLEER. The CDR3 runs to 18 residues. The CDR3 DNA follows: TGCGCCAGCAGCCAAGCATTTGAGAGGGGAAGGTCTGGAAACACCATATATTTT. Translation gives CASSQAFERGRSGNTIYF.

Of note for this clonotype: Germline and junction disagree at one end, which may indicate a read error. This sequence joins TRBV11-2 and TRBJ1-6, with a tentative D call TRBD1 (5 bases). The CDR3 covers 14 residues. In germline, CDR1 is SGHAT, CDR2 FQNNGV. Here the CDR3 reads CTSNLGPLDSPIHF. The CDR3 DNA reads TGTACCAGCAACTTGGGACCTTTGGATTCACCCATCCACTTT.

Regarding this clonotype: At one end, the junction sequence differs from germline, possibly due to a read error. The chain recombines TRBV29-1 with TRBJ2-7; D might be TRBD2 (6 bases). The CDR3 sequence is 15 residues long. Germline V gene data show CDR1 as SQVTM and CDR2 as ANQGSEA. CDR3 residues: CSVAGLLSGSYGQYF. As DNA, the CDR3 is TGTAGCGTTGCAGGTTTATTGAGCGGGTCCTACGGGCAGTACTTC.

Turning to this clonotype: This sequence may be a read error, since a much larger clone differs from it by one base. The chain employs TRBV19 and TRBJ2-2, with D tentatively TRBD2 (6 bases). Germline V CDR1 and CDR2: LNHDA, SQIVND (reference sequence). CDR3 length: 15 residues. The CDR3 sequence: CVSSRAGLNTGELFF. The CDR3 DNA sequence: TGTGTCAGTAGTCGCGCGGGACTTAACACCGGGGAGCTGTTTTTT.

Comments on this clonotype: The junction departs from germline at one end; a sequencing error may be responsible. This chain links TRBV20-1 with TRBJ2-5; possibly TRBD1 or TRBD2 for D (5 bases each). The germline V gene encodes CDR1 DFQATT and CDR2 SNEGSKA (reference sequence). The CDR3 sequence is 15 residues long. CDR3 loop: CSTRDLPGRQETQYF. CDR3 nucleotide sequence: TGCAGTACTAGAGATTTACCGGGACGCCAAGAGACCCAGTACTTC.

For this clonotype: A junction end diverges from the germline sequence, so it may reflect a read error. CDR3 loop: CSATADSGVKGNQLQHF. Here the CDR3 DNA reads TGCAGTGCTACTGCGGATAGTGGGGTCAAAGGCAATCAGCTCCAGCATTTT. V usage is TRBV20-1 and J usage is TRBJ1-5, with D hard to call. Germline V gene data show CDR1 as DFQATT and CDR2 as SNEGSKA (reference sequence). CDR3 length equals 17 residues.

As for this clonotype: A much larger clonotype is one base distant, so this may be a read error. The V and J genes are TRBV20-1 and TRBJ2-3; D perhaps matches TRBD2 (6 bases). Deletions cut 3 bases from V and 3 bases from J, with 7 bases between. CDR1 is DFQATT, CDR2 SNEGSKA, per germline (reference sequence). The CDR3 length is 12 residues. The CDR3 DNA sequence: TGCAGTGCTAGCCTAGCGACAGATACGCAGTATTTT. It codes for CSASLATDTQYF.

Comments on this clonotype: A read error may account for a junction end that differs from germline. The rearrangement links TRBV11-3 to TRBJ2-2, with D perhaps assigned TRBD1 or TRBD2 (5 bases each). In germline, CDR1 is SGHNT, CDR2 YENEEA. This CDR3 is built from 17 residues. The chain's CDR3 is CASRFPLRGSNTGEMFF. DNA of the CDR3: TGTGCCAGCAGATTTCCCCTTAGGGGTTCGAACACCGGGGAGATGTTTTTT.

A remark on this clonotype: At one end, the junction sequence differs from germline, possibly due to a read error. The rearrangement links TRBV6-5 to TRBJ2-5; D is possibly TRBD1 or TRBD2 (5 bases each). The CDR3 sequence is 14 residues long. The germline CDR1 and CDR2 sequences are MNHEY and SVGAGI. This CDR3 is CASIAQGEEETQYF. The CDR3 DNA is TGTGCCAGCATTGCCCAGGGAGAGGAAGAGACCCAATATTTC.

The V and J genes are TRBV12-3 or TRBV12-4 and TRBJ2-7; TRBD1 matches 9 bases. V was pared by 10 bases and J by 2 bases, with 9 bases of the junction left unmatched. The CDR3 is 14 residues long. In DNA, the CDR3 is TGTGCCAAAAGGGGACAGGGTGGGGCCTACGAGCAGTACTTC. Translating it yields CAKRGQGGAYEQYF.

As regards this clonotype: Since the CDR3 does not end with the conserved phenylalanine or tryptophan, this likely comes from a read error. The chain recombines TRBV4-1 with TRBJ2-3, with D possibly TRBD2 on 5 matching bases. The V gene's germline CDR1 is MGHRA and CDR2 YSYEKL. The CDR3 runs to 15 residues. The ends were cut back, 6 bases at V and 0 bases at J, with 13 bases in the middle. Written as DNA, the CDR3 is TGCGCCAGCAGTCAAAGAGGGCTCAGCACAGATACGCAGTATCTT. Translated, it gives CASSQRGLSTDTQYL.

The J gene is TRBJ2-3, the V gene TRBV29-1, with D maybe TRBD2 (5 bases). This CDR3 region has 12 residues. V was clipped by 7 bases and J by 9 bases, with 17 bases between them. Germline V gene sequence: CDR1 SQVTM, CDR2 ANQGSEA. CDR3 protein: CSATTLTETQYF. The CDR3 bases are TGCAGCGCGACTACGTTGACCGAAACGCAGTATTTT.

The chain is built from TRBV7-9 and TRBJ1-2; 10 bases fit TRBD1. Germline loops: CDR1 SEHNR, CDR2 FQNEAQ (reference sequence). This CDR3 has 15 amino acids. The J segment lost 5 bases and the V segment lost 10 bases, leaving 13 bases of the junction unmatched. The CDR3 is CAISRRTGGDYGYTF. The CDR3 bases are TGTGCCATCAGTCGCCGGACAGGGGGAGATTATGGCTACACCTTC.

A word on this clonotype: At one boundary the junction diverges from the germline segment, which might be a read error. The J gene is TRBJ2-5, the V gene TRBV20-1; unclear D gene. Germline-derived CDR1 and CDR2 are DFQATT and SNEGSKA (reference sequence). The CDR3 is 16 residues long. CDR3 sequence: CSVRDQFVYLQETQYF. The CDR3 DNA follows: TGCAGTGTTAGAGATCAATTCGTGTACCTCCAAGAGACCCAGTACTTC.